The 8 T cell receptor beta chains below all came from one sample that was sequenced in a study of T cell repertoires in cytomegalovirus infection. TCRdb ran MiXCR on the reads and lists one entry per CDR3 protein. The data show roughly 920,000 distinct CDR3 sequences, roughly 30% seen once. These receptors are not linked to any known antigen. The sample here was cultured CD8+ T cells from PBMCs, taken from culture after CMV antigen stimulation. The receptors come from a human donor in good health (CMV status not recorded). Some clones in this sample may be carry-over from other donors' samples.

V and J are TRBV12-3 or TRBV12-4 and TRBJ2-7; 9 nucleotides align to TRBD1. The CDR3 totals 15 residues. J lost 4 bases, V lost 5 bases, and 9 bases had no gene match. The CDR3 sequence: CASSLGGQGTYEQYV. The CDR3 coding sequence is TGTGCCAGCAGTCTGGGGGGACAGGGCACATACGAGCAGTACGTC.

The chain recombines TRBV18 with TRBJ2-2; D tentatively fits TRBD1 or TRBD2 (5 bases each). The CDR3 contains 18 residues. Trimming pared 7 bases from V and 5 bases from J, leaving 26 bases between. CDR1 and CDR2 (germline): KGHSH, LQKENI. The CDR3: CASFSFRPDRDVTGELFF. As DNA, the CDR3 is TGTGCCAGCTTCTCCTTCAGACCTGACCGGGACGTAACCGGGGAGCTGTTTTTT.

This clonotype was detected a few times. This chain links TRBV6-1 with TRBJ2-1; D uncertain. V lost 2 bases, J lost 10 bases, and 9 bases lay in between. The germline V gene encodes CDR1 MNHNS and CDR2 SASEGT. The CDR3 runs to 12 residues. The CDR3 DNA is TGTGCCAGCAGTGAAACACTGAGGGAGCAGTTCTTC. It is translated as CASSETLREQFF.

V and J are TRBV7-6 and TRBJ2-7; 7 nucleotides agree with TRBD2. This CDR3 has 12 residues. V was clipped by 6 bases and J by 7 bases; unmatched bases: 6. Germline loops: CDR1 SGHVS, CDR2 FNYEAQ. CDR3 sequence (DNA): TGTGCCAGCAGTCAGGGAGGGGAAGAGCAGTACTTC. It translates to CASSQGGEEQYF.

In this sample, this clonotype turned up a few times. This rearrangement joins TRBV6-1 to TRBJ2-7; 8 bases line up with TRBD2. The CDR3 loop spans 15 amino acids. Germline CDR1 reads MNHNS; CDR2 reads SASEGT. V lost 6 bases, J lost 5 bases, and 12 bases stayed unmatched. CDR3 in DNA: TGTGCCAGCAGACCCGGACTAGCATCTCGCCACGAGCAGTACTTC. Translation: CASRPGLASRHEQYF.

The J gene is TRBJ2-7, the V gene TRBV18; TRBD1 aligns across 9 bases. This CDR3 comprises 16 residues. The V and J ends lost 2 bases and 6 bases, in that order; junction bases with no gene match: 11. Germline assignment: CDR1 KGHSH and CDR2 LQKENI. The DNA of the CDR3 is TGTGCCAGCTCACCATCGACAGGGGGAAGGTTCGGCGAGCAGTACTTC. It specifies CASSPSTGGRFGEQYF.

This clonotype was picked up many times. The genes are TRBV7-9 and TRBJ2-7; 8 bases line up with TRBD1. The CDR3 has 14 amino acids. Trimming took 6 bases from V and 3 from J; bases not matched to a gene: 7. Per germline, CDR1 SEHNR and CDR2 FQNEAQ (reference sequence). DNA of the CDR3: TGTGCCAGCAGGGCTCCAGGGGGCAACTACGAGCAGTACTTC. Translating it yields CASRAPGGNYEQYF.

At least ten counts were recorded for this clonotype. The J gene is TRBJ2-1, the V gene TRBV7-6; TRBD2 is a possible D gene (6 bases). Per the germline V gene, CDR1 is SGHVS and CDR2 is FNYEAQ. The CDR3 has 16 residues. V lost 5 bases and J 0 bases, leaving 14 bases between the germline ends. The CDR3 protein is CASSHGTLRSYNEQFF. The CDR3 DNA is TGTGCCAGCAGCCACGGGACTCTTCGCTCCTACAATGAGCAGTTCTTC. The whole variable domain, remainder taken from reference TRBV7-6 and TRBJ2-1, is GAGVSQSPRYKVTKRGQDVALRCDPISGHVSLYWYRQALGQGPEFLTYFNYEAQQDKSGLPNDRFSAERPEGSISTLTIQRTEQRDSAMYRCASSHGTLRSYNEQFFGPGTRLTVL.